Detailed here is one TCR delta chain. This clone was counted only a few times. Its antigen is unknown. No base quality information exists; no much larger clone differs at one position. The sample belongs to a study of gamma-delta chains in newborns, infants, children (dated by TCRdb to between 2018 and 2020). About the full investigation: In the study title, it is stated that polyclonal expansion of innate gammadelta T cells is driven by microbial exposure immediately after birth. The study examined the way microbial exposure affected innate gammadelta T cell populations in human newborns right after birth.

The germline V end is reduced by 3 bases and the J end by 11 bases; junction bases left unmatched: 28. The germline V gene gives CDR1 as TSWWSYY and CDR2 as QGS. Its CDR3 holds 21 amino acids, cysteine through phenylalanine. Only the CDR3 part of the read is kept: 63 bases, read in frame from the first base. Sequencing took place on an Illumina MiSeq. Identical DNA sequences were merged into single rows after TCRdb reprocessed the public reads with CATT. The sample table shows some 8,300 delta-chain clones, and over 1.5% are seen once. In total, the top ten clones hold around 7.9% of the sample. The specimen was blood. This clonotype was obtained from a child who was a newborn, infant or young child, either healthy, febrile or measles-vaccinated (not recorded which). The sequence links TRDV1 to TRDJ1; a stretch of 12 junction bases matches TRDD3. The CDR3 reads CALGESRLNWGIQLYTDELIF. The DNA reads as follows: TGTGCTCTTGGGGAGTCCCGATTAAACTGGGGGATACAGTTGTACACCGATGAGCTCATCTTT.